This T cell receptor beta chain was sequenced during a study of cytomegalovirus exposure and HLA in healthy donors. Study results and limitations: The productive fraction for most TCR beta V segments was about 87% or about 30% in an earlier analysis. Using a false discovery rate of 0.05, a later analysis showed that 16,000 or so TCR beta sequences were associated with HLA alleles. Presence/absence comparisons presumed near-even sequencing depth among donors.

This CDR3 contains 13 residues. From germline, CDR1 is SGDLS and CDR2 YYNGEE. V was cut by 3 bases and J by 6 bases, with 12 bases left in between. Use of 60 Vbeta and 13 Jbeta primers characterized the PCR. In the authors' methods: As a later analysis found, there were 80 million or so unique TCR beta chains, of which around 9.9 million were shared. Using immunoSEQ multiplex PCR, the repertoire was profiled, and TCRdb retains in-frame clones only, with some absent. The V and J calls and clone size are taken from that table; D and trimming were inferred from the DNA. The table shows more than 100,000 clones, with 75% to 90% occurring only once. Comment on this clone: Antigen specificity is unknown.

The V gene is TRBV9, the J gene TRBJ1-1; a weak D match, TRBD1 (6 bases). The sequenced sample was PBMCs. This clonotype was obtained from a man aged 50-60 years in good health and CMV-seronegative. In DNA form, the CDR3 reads TGTGCCAGCAGCGAGGGGGTGGGGGCTGAAGCTTTCTTT. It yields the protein CASSEGVGAEAFF. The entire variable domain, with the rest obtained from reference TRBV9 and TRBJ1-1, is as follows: DSGVTQTPKHLITATGQRVTLRCSPRSGDLSVYWYQQSLDQGLQFLIQYYNGEERAKGNILERFSAQQFPDLHSELNLSSLELGDSALYFCASSEGVGAEAFFGQGTRLTVV.